This paragraph reports one TCR beta chain. This sample was included in a study of blood T cell repertoires in COVID-19. Background on the study: The United States, Italy and Spain were the sources of the acute and convalescent COVID-19 samples. PBMCs, B-cell-depleted T cells, or T cells were the source of the cDNA or gDNA that made up the material.

As originally analysed: Amplifying reference gene primers gave estimates of nucleated cell counts. Repertoires were generated with immunoSEQ multiplex PCR, while TCRdb's copy carries only in-frame clones and drops some. The DNA was the basis for D and trimming; V, J and clone size are from that table. The sample comprises fewer than 400,000 clones, about 88% of which are singletons, and less than 3.5% rests with the top ten. Trimming at V came to 7 bases and at J to 5 bases, leaving 7 bases not matched to a gene. The CDR3 length is 14 residues. Germline lookup yields CDR1 WSHSY and CDR2 SAAADI. The TCR was taken from a human donor in a cohort sampled during active COVID-19. Sequenced sample: peripheral blood. The V and J genes are TRBV10-2 and TRBJ2-3; the match to TRBD2 covers 9 bases. DNA for the CDR3: TGCGCCAGCAAGACTAGCGGCACTGGAGATACGCAGTATTTT. It yields the protein CASKTSGTGDTQYF.